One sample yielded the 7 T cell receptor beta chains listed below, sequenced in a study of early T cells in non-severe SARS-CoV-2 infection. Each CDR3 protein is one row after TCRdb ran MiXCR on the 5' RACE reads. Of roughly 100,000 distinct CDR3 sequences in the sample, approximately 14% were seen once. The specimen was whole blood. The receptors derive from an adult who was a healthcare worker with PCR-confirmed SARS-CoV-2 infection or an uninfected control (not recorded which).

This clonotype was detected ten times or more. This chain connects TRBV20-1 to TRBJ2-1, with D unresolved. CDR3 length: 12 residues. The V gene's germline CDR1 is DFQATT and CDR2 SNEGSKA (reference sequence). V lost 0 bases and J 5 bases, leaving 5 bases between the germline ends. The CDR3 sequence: CSAREGNNEQFF. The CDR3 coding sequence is TGCAGTGCTAGAGAGGGAAACAATGAGCAGTTCTTC.

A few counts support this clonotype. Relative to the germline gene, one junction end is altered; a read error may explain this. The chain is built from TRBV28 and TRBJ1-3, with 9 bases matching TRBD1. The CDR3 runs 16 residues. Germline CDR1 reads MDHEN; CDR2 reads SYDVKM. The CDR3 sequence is CARSLRPGTGHSTIYF. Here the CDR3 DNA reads TGTGCCCGCAGTTTACGTCCCGGGACAGGGCACAGCACCATATATTTT. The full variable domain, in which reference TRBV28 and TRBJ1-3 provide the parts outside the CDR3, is DVKVTQSSRYLVKRTGEKVFLECVQDMDHENMFWYRQDPGLGLRLIYFSYDVKMKEKGDIPEGYSVSREKKERFSLILESASTNQTSMYLCARSLRPGTGHSTIYFGEGSWLTVV.

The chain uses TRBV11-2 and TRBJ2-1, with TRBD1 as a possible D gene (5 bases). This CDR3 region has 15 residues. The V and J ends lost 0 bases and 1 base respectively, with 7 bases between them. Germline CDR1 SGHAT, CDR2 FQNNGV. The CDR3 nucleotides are TGTGCCAGCAGCTTAGAAGGGGTTTCCTACAATGAGCAGTTCTTC. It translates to CASSLEGVSYNEQFF.

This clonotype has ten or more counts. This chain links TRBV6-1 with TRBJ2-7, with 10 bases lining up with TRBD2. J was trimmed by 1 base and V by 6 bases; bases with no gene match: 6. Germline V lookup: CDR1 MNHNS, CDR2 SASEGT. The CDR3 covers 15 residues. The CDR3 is CASRERTSGSYEQYF. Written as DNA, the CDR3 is TGTGCCAGCAGGGAGAGGACTAGCGGATCCTACGAGCAGTACTTC.

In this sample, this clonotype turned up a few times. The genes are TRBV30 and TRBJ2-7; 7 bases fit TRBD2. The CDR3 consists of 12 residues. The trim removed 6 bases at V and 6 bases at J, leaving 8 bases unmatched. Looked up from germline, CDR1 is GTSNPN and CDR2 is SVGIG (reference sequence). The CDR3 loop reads CACPGLVGEQYF. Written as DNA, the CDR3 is TGTGCCTGCCCCGGACTAGTCGGCGAGCAGTACTTC.

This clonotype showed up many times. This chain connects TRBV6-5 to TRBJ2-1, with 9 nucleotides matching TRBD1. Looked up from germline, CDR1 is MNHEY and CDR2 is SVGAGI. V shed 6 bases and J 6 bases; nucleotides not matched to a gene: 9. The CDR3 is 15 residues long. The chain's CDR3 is CASSRDRDGLNEQFF. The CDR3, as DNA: TGTGCCAGCAGCCGGGACAGGGATGGGCTCAATGAGCAGTTCTTC.

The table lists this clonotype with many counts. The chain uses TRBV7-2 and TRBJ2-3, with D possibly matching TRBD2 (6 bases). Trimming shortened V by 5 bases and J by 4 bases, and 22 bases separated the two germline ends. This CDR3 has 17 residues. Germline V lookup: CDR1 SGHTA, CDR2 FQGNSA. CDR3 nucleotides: TGTGCCAGCAGCGCCTCCCGCCCTGGGACGGGGGCAGATACGCAGTATTTT. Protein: CASSASRPGTGADTQYF.